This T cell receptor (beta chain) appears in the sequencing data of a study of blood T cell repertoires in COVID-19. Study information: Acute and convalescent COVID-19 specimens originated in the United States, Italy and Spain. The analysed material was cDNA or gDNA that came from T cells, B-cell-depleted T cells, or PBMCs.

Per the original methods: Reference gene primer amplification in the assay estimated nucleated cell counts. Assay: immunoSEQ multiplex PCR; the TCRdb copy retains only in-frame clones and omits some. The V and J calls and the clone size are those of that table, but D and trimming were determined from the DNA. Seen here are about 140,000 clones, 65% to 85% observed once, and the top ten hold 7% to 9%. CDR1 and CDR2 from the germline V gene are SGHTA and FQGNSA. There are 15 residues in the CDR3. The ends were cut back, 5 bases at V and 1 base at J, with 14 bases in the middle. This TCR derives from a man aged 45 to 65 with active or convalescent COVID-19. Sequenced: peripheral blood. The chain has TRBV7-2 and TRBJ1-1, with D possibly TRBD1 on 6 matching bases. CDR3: CASSLRTAGNTEAFF. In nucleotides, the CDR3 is TGTGCCAGCAGCCTCCGGACAGCCGGGAACACTGAAGCTTTCTTT.